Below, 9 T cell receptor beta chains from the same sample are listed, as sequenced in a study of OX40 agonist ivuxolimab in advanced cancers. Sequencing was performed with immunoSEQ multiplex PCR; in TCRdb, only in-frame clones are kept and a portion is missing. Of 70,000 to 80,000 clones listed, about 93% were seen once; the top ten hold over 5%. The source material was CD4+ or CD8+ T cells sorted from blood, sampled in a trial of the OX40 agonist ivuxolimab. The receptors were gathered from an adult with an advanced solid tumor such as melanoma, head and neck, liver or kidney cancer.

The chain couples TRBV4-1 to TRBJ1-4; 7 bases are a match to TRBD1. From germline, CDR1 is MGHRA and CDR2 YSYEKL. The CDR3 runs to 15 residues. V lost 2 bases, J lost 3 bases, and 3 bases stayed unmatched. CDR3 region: CASSQPDRPNEKLFF. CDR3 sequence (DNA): TGCGCCAGCAGCCAACCGGACAGGCCTAATGAAAAACTGTTTTTT.

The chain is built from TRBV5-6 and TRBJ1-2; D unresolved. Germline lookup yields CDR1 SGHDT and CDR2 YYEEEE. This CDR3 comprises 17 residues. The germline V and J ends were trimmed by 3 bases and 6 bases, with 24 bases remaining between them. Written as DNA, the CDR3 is TGTGCCAGCAGCTCCCCCGGAGACCGAGTTAGAAGGGATGGCTACACCTTC. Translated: CASSSPGDRVRRDGYTF.

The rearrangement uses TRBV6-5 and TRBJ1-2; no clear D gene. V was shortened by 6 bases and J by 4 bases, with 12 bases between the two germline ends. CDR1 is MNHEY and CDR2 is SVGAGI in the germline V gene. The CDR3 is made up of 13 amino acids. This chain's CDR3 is CASSRPDTYGYTF. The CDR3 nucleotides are TGTGCCAGCAGCCGTCCGGATACCTATGGCTACACCTTC.

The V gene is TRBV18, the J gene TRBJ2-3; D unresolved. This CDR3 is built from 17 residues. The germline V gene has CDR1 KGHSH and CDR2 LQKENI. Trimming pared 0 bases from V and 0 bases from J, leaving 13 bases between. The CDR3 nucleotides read TGTGCCAGCTCACCACCAACCACCATGGTTAGCACAGATACGCAGTATTTT. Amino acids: CASSPPTTMVSTDTQYF.

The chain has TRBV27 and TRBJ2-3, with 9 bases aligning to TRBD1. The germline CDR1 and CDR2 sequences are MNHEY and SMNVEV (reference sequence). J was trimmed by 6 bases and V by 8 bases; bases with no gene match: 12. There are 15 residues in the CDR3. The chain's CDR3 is CASGIPGQGTDTQYF. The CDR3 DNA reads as TGTGCCAGCGGCATTCCGGGACAGGGTACCGATACGCAGTATTTT.

CDR3 DNA: TGTGCCAGCAGTTTGTCGGGGGACTATGGCTACACCTTC. It translates to CASSLSGDYGYTF. V and J are TRBV27 and TRBJ1-2; D is possibly TRBD1 (5 bases). Germline values: CDR1 MNHEY, CDR2 SMNVEV (reference sequence). Trimming took off 3 bases at V and 3 bases at J, with 8 bases between the two ends. The CDR3 contains 13 residues.

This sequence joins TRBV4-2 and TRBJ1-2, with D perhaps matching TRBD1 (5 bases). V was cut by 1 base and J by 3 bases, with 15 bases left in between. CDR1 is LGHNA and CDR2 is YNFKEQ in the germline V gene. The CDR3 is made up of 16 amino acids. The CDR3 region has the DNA TGTGCCAGCAGCCAAGCGGGCCCCGACAGCCACTATGGCTACACCTTC. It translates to CASSQAGPDSHYGYTF.

The CDR3: CASSLVLINRLQETQYF. The CDR3 DNA sequence: TGTGCCAGCAGCTTAGTCCTAATAAACAGGCTCCAAGAGACCCAGTACTTC. This chain uses TRBV11-2 with TRBJ2-5, with D possibly being TRBD1 (5 bases). Per the germline V gene, CDR1 is SGHAT and CDR2 is FQNNGV. This CDR3 comprises 17 residues. V lost 1 base and J 1 base, leaving 16 bases between the germline ends.

CDR3 residues: CATSRETQYF. Written as DNA, the CDR3 is TGTGCCACCAGCAGGGAGACCCAGTACTTC. The chain has TRBV15 and TRBJ2-5; D is uncertain. V was trimmed by 3 bases and J by 5 bases, leaving 1 base between them. The CDR3 runs 10 residues. Per germline, CDR1 LNHNV and CDR2 YYDKDF (reference sequence).